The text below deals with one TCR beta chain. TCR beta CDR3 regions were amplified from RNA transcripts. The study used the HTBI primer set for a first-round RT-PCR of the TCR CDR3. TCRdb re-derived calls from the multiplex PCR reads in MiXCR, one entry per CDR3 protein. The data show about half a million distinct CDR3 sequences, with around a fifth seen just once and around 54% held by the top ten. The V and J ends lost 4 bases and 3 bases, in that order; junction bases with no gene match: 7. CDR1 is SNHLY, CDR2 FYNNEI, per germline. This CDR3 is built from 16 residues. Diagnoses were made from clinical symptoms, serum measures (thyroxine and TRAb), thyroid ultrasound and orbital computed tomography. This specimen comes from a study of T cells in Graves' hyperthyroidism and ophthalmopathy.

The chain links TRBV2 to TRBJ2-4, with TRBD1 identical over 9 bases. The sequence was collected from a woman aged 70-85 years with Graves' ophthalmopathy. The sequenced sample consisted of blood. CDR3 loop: CASSGDRVLVKNIQYF. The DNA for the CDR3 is TGTGCCAGCAGTGGGGACAGGGTCTTAGTCAAAAACATTCAGTACTTC. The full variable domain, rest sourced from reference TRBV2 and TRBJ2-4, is EPEVTQTPSHQVTQMGQEVILRCVPISNHLYFYWYRQILGQKVEFLVSFYNNEISEKSEIFDDQFSVERPDGSNFTLKIRSTKLEDSAMYFCASSGDRVLVKNIQYFGAGTRLSVL.